Listed below are T cell receptor beta chains from one sample, sequenced in a study of blood T cells in healthy people across ages. TCRdb redid the calling of the 5' RACE reads with MiXCR, one entry per CDR3 protein. Of hundreds of thousands of distinct CDR3 sequences in the sample, approximately 53% are singletons; the top ten hold 25% to 30%. The sequenced material came from blood. The receptors here all came from a man in his forties or fifties in good health. CDR3s leave out the opening cysteine and the closing phenylalanine or tryptophan. For some rows the clone size is stated as once, few or many, or as a class when expanded; others skip it.

J gene: TRBJ2-3
V gene: TRBV6-2/TRBV6-3
clone size: .
CDR3 length: 10
CDR3 protein: ASSSSKDTQY

J gene: TRBJ1-1
V gene: TRBV6-2/TRBV6-3
clone size: once
CDR3 length: 12
CDR3 protein: ASRFPWGNTEAF

J gene: TRBJ2-7
V gene: TRBV11-2
clone size: once
CDR3 length: 14
CDR3 protein: ASSLDLPTGFNEQY

J gene: TRBJ2-5
V gene: TRBV20-1
clone size: .
CDR3 length: 11
CDR3 protein: SARSAGGETQY

J gene: TRBJ1-1
V gene: TRBV5-1
clone size: once
CDR3 length: 13
CDR3 protein: ASSAREGGNTEAF

J gene: .
V gene: TRBV10-3
clone size: .
CDR3 length: 12
CDR3 protein: AISESQRDYEQY

J gene: TRBJ1-1
V gene: TRBV14
clone size: .
CDR3 length: 15
CDR3 protein: ASSQWTAKLMNTEAF

J gene: TRBJ2-1
V gene: TRBV7-3
clone size: .
CDR3 length: 14
CDR3 protein: ASSLTPGTLDKEQF

J gene: TRBJ2-3
V gene: TRBV6-5
clone size: few
CDR3 length: 14
CDR3 protein: ASSYLASGNTDTQY

J gene: TRBJ2-1
V gene: TRBV6-2/TRBV6-3
clone size: .
CDR3 length: 14
CDR3 protein: ASSYLLLGESPEQF

J gene: .
V gene: TRBV20-1
clone size: .
CDR3 length: 13
CDR3 protein: SVESPSGIQETQY

J gene: TRBJ2-2
V gene: TRBV20-1
clone size: .
CDR3 length: 10
CDR3 protein: SARGSAGELF

J gene: TRBJ2-1
V gene: TRBV27
clone size: .
CDR3 length: 17
CDR3 protein: ASSPGLAGVQRGSNEQF

J gene: TRBJ1-2
V gene: TRBV10-3
clone size: .
CDR3 length: 12
CDR3 protein: AISESSGNYGYT

J gene: TRBJ2-5
V gene: TRBV27
clone size: .
CDR3 length: 13
CDR3 protein: ASSLSDRARKTQY

J gene: TRBJ1-2
V gene: TRBV21-1
clone size: .
CDR3 length: 13
CDR3 protein: ASSSYETGPYGYT